The 10 T cell receptor beta chains presented below share a single source sample, sequenced in a study of TIL therapy for anti-PD-1-resistant metastatic lung cancer. The immunoSEQ assay was v3. Sequencing was performed with immunoSEQ multiplex PCR; in TCRdb, only in-frame clones are kept and a portion is missing. Among 95,000 or so clones listed, approximately 65% were seen once. The time point was: pre-treatment sample, taken before nivolumab and TIL therapy. Most excised metastases sampled were pleural nodules or supraclavicular lymph nodes. The sequences come from tumor tissue, collected at baseline. The receptor source for this set is a person aged 25-85 years with non-small cell lung cancer.

This sequence joins TRBV6-2 or TRBV6-3 and TRBJ2-2; D is perhaps TRBD2 (6 bases). The germline V gene encodes CDR1 MNHEY and CDR2 SVGEGT. The V gene lost 0 bases and the J gene lost 4 bases, with 9 bases spanning the gap. This CDR3 region has 15 residues. The CDR3, as DNA: TGTGCCAGCAGTTACTCCGGGACTTTCACCGGGGAGCTGTTTTTT. Translation: CASSYSGTFTGELFF.

This rearrangement joins TRBV6-2 or TRBV6-3 to TRBJ2-3; maybe TRBD2 (5 bases). CDR1 is MNHEY and CDR2 is SVGEGT in the germline V gene. The CDR3 is made up of 15 amino acids. Trimming took 5 bases from V and 0 from J, leaving 12 bases between them. The CDR3 reads CASSPGVLSTDTQYF. The DNA for the CDR3 is TGTGCCAGCAGTCCCGGGGTACTCAGCACAGATACGCAGTATTTT.

This clone was seen repeatedly, ten times or more. The chain employs TRBV3-1 (or the pseudogene TRBV3-2) and TRBJ2-1, with TRBD2 as a possible D gene (5 bases). This CDR3 comprises 17 residues. Trimming removed 0 bases from V and 1 base from J, with 13 bases in between. Germline V gene data show CDR1 as LGHDT and CDR2 as YNNKEL (reference sequence). The chain's CDR3 is CASSQEGSGASYNEQFF. CDR3 nucleotide sequence: TGTGCCAGCAGCCAAGAAGGGAGCGGAGCTTCCTACAATGAGCAGTTCTTC.

The rearrangement uses TRBV3-1 (or the pseudogene TRBV3-2) and TRBJ2-1; no clear D gene. Germline values: CDR1 LGHDT, CDR2 YNNKEL (reference sequence). The V end was cut by 2 bases, the J end by 0 bases, with 11 bases between. The CDR3 contains 16 residues. The CDR3 reads CASSQSNSSSYNEQFF. In DNA, the CDR3 is TGTGCCAGCAGCCAAAGTAACAGTAGCTCCTACAATGAGCAGTTCTTC.

The chain links TRBV5-1 to TRBJ1-4; D not certain. Germline values: CDR1 SGHRS, CDR2 YFSETQ. This CDR3 spans 12 amino acids. Deletions cut 2 bases from V and 10 bases from J, with 9 bases between. CDR3 nucleotide sequence: TGCGCCAGCAGCTTCGGGAGCGGAAAACTGTTTTTT. Protein product: CASSFGSGKLFF.

The chain joins TRBV28 to TRBJ2-1, with unresolved D. CDR1 and CDR2 (germline): MDHEN, SYDVKM. Trimming removed 6 bases from V and 8 bases from J, with 5 bases in between. The CDR3 has 10 residues. The CDR3 DNA reads TGTGCCAGCAGCTCCGATGAGCAGTTCTTC. It encodes CASSSDEQFF.

V is TRBV6-5 and J is TRBJ1-5; D is unclear. The V gene's germline CDR1 is MNHEY and CDR2 SVGAGI. The length of the CDR3 is 15 residues. Trimming pared 6 bases from V and 0 bases from J, leaving 12 bases between. The DNA of the CDR3 is TGTGCCAGCAGCTTAATCTCCGATAGCAATCAGCCCCAGCATTTT. Translation gives CASSLISDSNQPQHF.

The rearrangement links TRBV24-1 to TRBJ2-2; D could derive from TRBD1 or TRBD2 (5 bases each). Germline values: CDR1 KGHDR, CDR2 SFDVKD. Trimming shortened V by 7 bases and J by 6 bases, and 11 bases separated the two germline ends. This CDR3 region has 13 residues. The CDR3 sequence is CATRGRDAGELFF. The CDR3 region has the DNA TGTGCCACCAGGGGAAGGGACGCCGGGGAGCTGTTTTTT.

The genes are TRBV15 and TRBJ2-7, with D unresolved. Between the trimmed V and J ends, which lost 1 base and 0 bases, there was a span of 7 bases. CDR3 length: 14 amino acids. Germline V gives CDR1 LNHNV, CDR2 YYDKDF (reference sequence). CDR3 region: CATSRARSSYEQYF. In DNA form, the CDR3 reads TGTGCCACCAGCAGAGCCAGGAGCTCCTACGAGCAGTACTTC.

Only a few counts were recorded for this clone. The gene calls are TRBV6-4 and TRBJ2-1, with D tentatively TRBD2 (5 bases). Trimming took off 3 bases at V and 4 bases at J, with 13 bases between the two ends. Germline lookup yields CDR1 MRHNA and CDR2 SNTAGT. The CDR3 spans 15 residues. DNA of the CDR3: TGTGCCAGCAGTGAATCCTGGACTTCGTACAATGAGCAGTTCTTC. It codes for CASSESWTSYNEQFF.